One sample yielded the 16 T cell receptor beta chains listed below, sequenced in a study of T cell responses to AZD1222 COVID-19 vaccine. TCRdb keeps only in-frame clones here, not all; method: immunoSEQ multiplex PCR. This sample yields about 120,000 clones, of which about 90% are seen a single time; 8.5% to 10% belongs to the top ten. This specimen consisted of peripheral blood, obtained on day 0 of AZD1222 vaccination. The origin of the receptors is an adult in good health.

CDR3 loop: CSVESEFNTGELFF. The CDR3 nucleotides read TGCAGCGTTGAATCAGAGTTCAACACCGGGGAGCTGTTTTTT. The chain combines TRBV29-1 with TRBJ2-2; D is undetermined. This CDR3 is built from 14 residues. CDR1 and CDR2 from the germline V gene are SQVTM and ANQGSEA. V was pared by 2 bases and J by 2 bases, with 9 bases between.

The chain combines TRBV6-2 or TRBV6-3 with TRBJ1-5, with 7 bases fitting TRBD1. Germline CDR1 and CDR2: MNHEY and SVGEGT. The CDR3 covers 15 residues. V shed 2 bases and J 3 bases; nucleotides not matched to a gene: 4. The DNA of the CDR3 is TGTGCCAGCAGTTACGCCGGGACAGTCAATCAGCCCCAGCATTTT. Translation gives CASSYAGTVNQPQHF.

The chain employs TRBV11-2 and TRBJ1-2; D may be TRBD1 (5 bases). V was pared by 2 bases and J by 6 bases, with 13 bases between. This CDR3 is 14 amino acids long. Germline values: CDR1 SGHAT, CDR2 FQNNGV. CDR3 in amino acids: CASSLQRRGDGYTF. In nucleotides, the CDR3 is TGTGCCAGCAGCTTACAACGGCGAGGGGATGGCTACACCTTC.

V gene TRBV28 combines with J gene TRBJ2-3; TRBD1 might be the D (5 bases). Germline CDR1 MDHEN, CDR2 SYDVKM. V lost 4 bases and J 1 base, leaving 6 bases between the germline ends. The CDR3 length is 13 residues. The CDR3 here is CASSSRGTDTQYF. As DNA, the CDR3 is TGTGCCAGCAGTTCCAGGGGCACAGATACGCAGTATTTT.

Concerning this clone: At one of its ends the junction is not consistent with the germline gene, which may arise from a read error. The chain uses TRBV7-2 and TRBJ2-3; the D gene is possibly TRBD2 (5 bases). The germline V gene has CDR1 SGHTA and CDR2 FQGNSA. The length of the CDR3 is 15 residues. CDR3 DNA: TGTGCCAGCAGATTAGACTACTTGCTCATGGATACGCAGTATTTT. It codes for CASRLDYLLMDTQYF.

In this sample, this clone turned up once. V is TRBV6-5 and J is TRBJ1-2, with 7 bases fitting TRBD1. Germline CDR1 MNHEY, CDR2 SVGAGI. This CDR3 spans 13 amino acids. The V gene end was trimmed by 8 bases and the J gene end by 6 bases; junction bases not matched to a gene: 9. The CDR3 loop reads CASATRGIDGYTF. The DNA for the CDR3 is TGTGCCAGCGCAACCAGGGGGATAGATGGCTACACCTTC.

This chain uses TRBV18 with TRBJ1-6; a possible D gene is TRBD1 (6 bases). Deletions cut 0 bases from V and 10 bases from J, with 13 bases between. The CDR3 contains 15 residues. Per the germline V gene, CDR1 is KGHSH and CDR2 is LQKENI. In nucleotides, the CDR3 is TGTGCCAGCTCACCACCGGGGCAGGGGAAATCACCCCTCCACTTT. Protein: CASSPPGQGKSPLHF.

The gene calls are TRBV10-3 and TRBJ1-2; D might be TRBD1 (6 bases). CDR1 ENHRY and CDR2 SYGVKD come from the germline V gene. V lost 3 bases and J 0 bases, leaving 11 bases between the germline ends. This CDR3 has 15 residues. This CDR3 reads CAISDQGRPNYGYTF. Here the CDR3 DNA reads TGTGCCATCAGTGACCAGGGGCGCCCTAACTATGGCTACACCTTC.

A few counts support this clone. CDR3 sequence reads: CASSHFGSLRGGEGYTF. The CDR3 coding sequence is TGTGCCAGCAGCCATTTCGGGTCTCTGCGGGGCGGAGAGGGCTACACCTTC. This sequence joins TRBV3-1 (or the pseudogene TRBV3-2) and TRBJ1-2; D might be TRBD1 (5 bases). The CDR3 consists of 17 residues. Trimming left V 3 bases short and J 8 bases short, with 25 bases between. CDR1 and CDR2 (germline): LGHDT, YNNKEL (reference sequence).

This rearrangement joins TRBV19 to TRBJ2-7; 9 bases match TRBD1. Germline V gene data show CDR1 as LNHDA and CDR2 as SQIVND (reference sequence). The CDR3 extends over 15 amino acids. The junction had 9 bases not matched to a gene; V was cut back by 6 bases and J by 3 bases. The CDR3 DNA is TGTGCCAGTAGCCAAGCCGGGACAGGGAACTACGAGCAGTACTTC. The encoded protein is CASSQAGTGNYEQYF.

The chain is built from TRBV6-1 and TRBJ2-2; D not resolved. V shed 2 bases and J shed 6 bases, with 13 bases lying between them. The germline V gene has CDR1 MNHNS and CDR2 SASEGT. CDR3 size: 15 residues. The CDR3 loop is CASSEQRRQSGELFF. The CDR3 nucleotides are TGTGCCAGCAGTGAACAGCGCAGGCAGTCCGGGGAGCTGTTTTTT.

The V gene is TRBV18, the J gene TRBJ1-2, with D unresolved. The CDR3 spans 16 residues. CDR1 and CDR2 (germline): KGHSH, LQKENI. V shed 6 bases and J shed 4 bases, with 21 bases lying between them. CDR3 in amino acids: CASSKEVPSGGYGYTF. The DNA for the CDR3 is TGTGCCAGCTCGAAAGAAGTACCTTCGGGCGGCTATGGCTACACCTTC. The full variable domain, with the rest looked up from reference TRBV18 and TRBJ1-2, is NAGVMQNPRHLVRRRGQEARLRCSPMKGHSHVYWYRQLPEEGLKFMVYLQKENIIDESGMPKERFSAEFPKEGPSILRIQQVVRGDSAAYFCASSKEVPSGGYGYTFGSGTRLTVV.

The V call is TRBV6-5, the J call TRBJ2-3; D could derive from TRBD1 or TRBD2 (6 bases each). This CDR3 has 16 amino acids. Trimming cost V 2 bases and J 0 bases, with 12 bases left between them. Germline V gives CDR1 MNHEY, CDR2 SVGAGI. This chain's CDR3 is CASSYRGAWSTDTQYF. In DNA form, the CDR3 reads TGTGCCAGCAGTTACAGGGGGGCGTGGAGCACAGATACGCAGTATTTT.

The chain has TRBV3-1 (or the pseudogene TRBV3-2) and TRBJ2-5, with D hard to call. Per germline, CDR1 LGHDT and CDR2 YNNKEL (reference sequence). The germline V and J ends were trimmed by 1 base and 7 bases, with 4 bases remaining between them. CDR3 length: 11 residues. In DNA, the CDR3 is TGTGCCAGCAGCCAAGTCGGGACCCAGTACTTC. Its translation: CASSQVGTQYF.

The chain carries TRBV4-1 and TRBJ1-3; D unclear. V dropped 0 bases and J dropped 0 bases, with 6 bases sitting between them. Germline V gives CDR1 MGHRA, CDR2 YSYEKL. CDR3 length: 15 residues. The CDR3 DNA sequence: TGCGCCAGCAGCCAAGACGGGTACTCTGGAAACACCATATATTTT. Translated: CASSQDGYSGNTIYF.

This clone was detected only a few times. J is TRBJ1-1 and V is TRBV24-1; no clear D gene. Germline V gene data show CDR1 as KGHDR and CDR2 as SFDVKD. This CDR3 region has 15 residues. V lost 1 base and J 8 bases, leaving 16 bases between the germline ends. The CDR3 reads CATSDFPTTRFEAFF. The CDR3 DNA is TGTGCCACCAGTGATTTCCCCACCACGCGTTTCGAAGCTTTCTTT.